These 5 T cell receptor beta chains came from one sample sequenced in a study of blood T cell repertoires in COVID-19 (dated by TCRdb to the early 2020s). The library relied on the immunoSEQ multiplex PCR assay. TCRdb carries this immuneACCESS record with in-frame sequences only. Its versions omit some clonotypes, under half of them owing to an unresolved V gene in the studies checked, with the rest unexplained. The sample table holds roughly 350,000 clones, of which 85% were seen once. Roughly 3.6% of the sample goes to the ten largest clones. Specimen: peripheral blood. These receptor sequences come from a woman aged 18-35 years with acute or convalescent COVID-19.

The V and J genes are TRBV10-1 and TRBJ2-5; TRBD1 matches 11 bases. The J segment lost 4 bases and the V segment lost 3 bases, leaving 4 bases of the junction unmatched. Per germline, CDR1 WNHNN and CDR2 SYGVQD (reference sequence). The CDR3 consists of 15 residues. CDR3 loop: CASSERGQGGETQYF. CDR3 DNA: TGCGCCAGCAGTGAAAGGGGACAGGGGGGAGAGACCCAGTACTTC.

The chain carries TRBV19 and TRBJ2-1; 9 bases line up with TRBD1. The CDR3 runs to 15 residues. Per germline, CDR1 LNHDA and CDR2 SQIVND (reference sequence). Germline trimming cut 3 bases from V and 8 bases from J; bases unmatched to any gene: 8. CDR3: CASSIGGQGFDEQFF. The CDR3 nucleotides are TGTGCCAGTAGTATTGGGGGACAGGGTTTCGATGAGCAGTTCTTC.

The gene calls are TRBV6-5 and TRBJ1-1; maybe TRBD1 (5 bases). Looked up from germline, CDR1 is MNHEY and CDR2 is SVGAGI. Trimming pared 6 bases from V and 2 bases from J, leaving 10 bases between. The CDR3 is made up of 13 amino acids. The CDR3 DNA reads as TGTGCCAGCAGGGGACTCTTAAACACTGAAGCTTTCTTT. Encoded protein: CASRGLLNTEAFF.

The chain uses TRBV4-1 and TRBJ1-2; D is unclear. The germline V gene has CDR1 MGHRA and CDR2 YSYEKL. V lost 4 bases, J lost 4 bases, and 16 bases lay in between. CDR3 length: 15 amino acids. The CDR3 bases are TGCGCCAGCAGCCTCGTCCTAACAAGCGGCTATGGCTACACCTTC. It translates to CASSLVLTSGYGYTF.

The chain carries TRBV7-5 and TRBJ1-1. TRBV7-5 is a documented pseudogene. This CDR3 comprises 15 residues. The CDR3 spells CARRKRRRGNTEAFF. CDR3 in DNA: TGTGCCAGAAGGAAACGTAGGAGGGGTAACACTGAAGCTTTCTTT.